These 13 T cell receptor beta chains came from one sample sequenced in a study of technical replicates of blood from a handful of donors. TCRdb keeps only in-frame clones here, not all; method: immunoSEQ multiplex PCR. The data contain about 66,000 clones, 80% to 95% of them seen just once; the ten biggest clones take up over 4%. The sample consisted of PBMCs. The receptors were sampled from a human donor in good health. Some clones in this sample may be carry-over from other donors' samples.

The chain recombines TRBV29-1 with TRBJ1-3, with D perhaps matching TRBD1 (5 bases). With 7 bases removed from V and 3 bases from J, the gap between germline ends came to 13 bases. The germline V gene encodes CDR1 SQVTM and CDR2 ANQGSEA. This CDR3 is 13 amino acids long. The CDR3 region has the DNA TGCAGCGCGGACACCCCAAGTGGAAACACCATATATTTT. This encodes CSADTPSGNTIYF.

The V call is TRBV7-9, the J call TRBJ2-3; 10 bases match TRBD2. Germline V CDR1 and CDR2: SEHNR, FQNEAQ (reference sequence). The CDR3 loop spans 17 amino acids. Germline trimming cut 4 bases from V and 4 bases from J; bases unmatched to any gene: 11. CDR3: CASSSKPLAGSADTQYF. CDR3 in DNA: TGTGCCAGCAGCTCTAAGCCACTAGCGGGATCGGCAGATACGCAGTATTTT.

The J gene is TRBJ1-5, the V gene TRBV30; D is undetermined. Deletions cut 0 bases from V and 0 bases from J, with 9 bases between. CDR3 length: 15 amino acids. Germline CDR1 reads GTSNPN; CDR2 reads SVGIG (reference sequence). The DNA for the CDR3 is TGTGCCTGGAGTGTAGGAGGGCATAGCAATCAGCCCCAGCATTTT. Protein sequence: CAWSVGGHSNQPQHF.

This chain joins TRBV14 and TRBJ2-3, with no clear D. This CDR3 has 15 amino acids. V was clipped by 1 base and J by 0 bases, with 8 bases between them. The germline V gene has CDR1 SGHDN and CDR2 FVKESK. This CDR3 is CASSQVSLSTDTQYF. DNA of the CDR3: TGTGCCAGCAGCCAAGTCAGTCTGAGCACAGATACGCAGTATTTT.

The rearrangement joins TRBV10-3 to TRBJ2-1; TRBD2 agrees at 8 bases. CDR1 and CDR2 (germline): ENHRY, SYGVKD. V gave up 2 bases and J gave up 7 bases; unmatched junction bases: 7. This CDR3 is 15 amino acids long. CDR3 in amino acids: CAISEGRGGFNEQFF. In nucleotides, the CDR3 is TGTGCCATCAGTGAGGGACGGGGGGGGTTTAATGAGCAGTTCTTC.

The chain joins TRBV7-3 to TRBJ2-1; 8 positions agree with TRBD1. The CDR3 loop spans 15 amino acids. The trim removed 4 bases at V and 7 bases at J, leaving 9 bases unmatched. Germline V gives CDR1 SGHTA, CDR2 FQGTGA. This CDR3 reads CASSSPGGLRNEQFF. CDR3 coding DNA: TGTGCCAGCAGCTCCCCAGGGGGCCTGAGGAATGAGCAGTTCTTC.

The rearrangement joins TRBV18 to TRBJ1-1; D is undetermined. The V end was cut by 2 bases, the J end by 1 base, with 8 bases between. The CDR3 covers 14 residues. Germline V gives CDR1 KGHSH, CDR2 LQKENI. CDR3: CASSPSYPNTEAFF. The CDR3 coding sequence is TGTGCCAGCTCACCATCCTACCCGAACACTGAAGCTTTCTTT.

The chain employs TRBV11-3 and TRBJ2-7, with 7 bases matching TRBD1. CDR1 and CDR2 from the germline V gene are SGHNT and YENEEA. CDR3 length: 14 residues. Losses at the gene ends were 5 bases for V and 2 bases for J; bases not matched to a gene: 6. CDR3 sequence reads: CASSDRDRPYEQYF. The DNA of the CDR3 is TGTGCCAGCAGCGACCGGGACAGACCCTACGAGCAGTACTTC.

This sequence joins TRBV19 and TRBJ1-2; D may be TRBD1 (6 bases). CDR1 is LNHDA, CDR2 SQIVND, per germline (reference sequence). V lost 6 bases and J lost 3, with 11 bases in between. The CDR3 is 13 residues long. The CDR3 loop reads CASSLQGDYGYTF. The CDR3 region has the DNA TGTGCCAGTAGCCTACAGGGTGACTATGGCTACACCTTC.

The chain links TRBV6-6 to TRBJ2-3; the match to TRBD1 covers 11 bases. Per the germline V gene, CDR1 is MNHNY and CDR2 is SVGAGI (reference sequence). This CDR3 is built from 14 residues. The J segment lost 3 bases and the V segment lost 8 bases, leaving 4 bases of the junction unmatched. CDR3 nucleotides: TGTGCCAGCTGCCGGGACAGGGGGACAGATACGCAGTATTTT. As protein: CASCRDRGTDTQYF.

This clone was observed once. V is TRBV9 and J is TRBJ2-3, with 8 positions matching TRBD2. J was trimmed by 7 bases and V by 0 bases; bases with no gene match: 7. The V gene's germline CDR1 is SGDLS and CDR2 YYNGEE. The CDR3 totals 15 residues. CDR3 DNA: TGTGCCAGCAGCGTAGGGCCGGGGGGGGAAAATACGCAGTATTTT. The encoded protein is CASSVGPGGENTQYF.

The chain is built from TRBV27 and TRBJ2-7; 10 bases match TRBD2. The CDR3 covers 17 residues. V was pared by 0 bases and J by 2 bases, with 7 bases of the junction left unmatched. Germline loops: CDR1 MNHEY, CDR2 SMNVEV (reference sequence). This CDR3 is CASSLSSSGRTPYEQYF. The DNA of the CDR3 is TGTGCCAGCAGTTTATCGAGTAGCGGGAGGACGCCCTACGAGCAGTACTTC.

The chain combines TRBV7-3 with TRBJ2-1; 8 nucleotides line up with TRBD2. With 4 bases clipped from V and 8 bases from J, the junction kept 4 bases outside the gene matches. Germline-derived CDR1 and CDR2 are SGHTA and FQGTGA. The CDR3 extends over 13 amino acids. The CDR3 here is CASSSGLADEQFF. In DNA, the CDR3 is TGTGCCAGCAGCTCCGGACTAGCTGATGAGCAGTTCTTC.